Below are 9 T cell receptor beta chains sequenced from a single sample in a study of CD8 T cells in Susac syndrome. With random hexamers, reverse transcription was performed on about 0.5 to 1 ug of RNA. TCRdb reprocessed the immunoSEQ multiplex PCR reads via MiXCR and lists one record per CDR3 protein. The sample records more than 110,000 distinct CDR3 sequences, approximately 95% being singletons. Sample: CD8+ T cells from PBMCs. These receptors were taken from a human donor in good health.

CDR3 nucleotide sequence: TGCAGCGTTGAACGGACGGGAGGCACTGAAGCTTTCTTT. This gives the protein CSVERTGGTEAFF. This chain joins TRBV29-1 and TRBJ1-1; D not resolved. This CDR3 is built from 13 residues. CDR1 is SQVTM, CDR2 ANQGSEA, per germline. V lost 2 bases and J 4 bases, leaving 11 bases between the germline ends.

The chain uses TRBV5-4 and TRBJ1-2; 8 positions agree with TRBD1. The CDR3 covers 14 residues. Unmatched junction bases numbered 10, after V lost 4 bases and J lost 8 bases. Germline V gives CDR1 SGHNT, CDR2 YYREEE (reference sequence). CDR3 nucleotide sequence: TGTGCCAGCAGCATACTTGGGACAGGCCGGGGCTACACCTTC. Translated, it gives CASSILGTGRGYTF.

This clonotype has only a few counts. The chain carries TRBV29-1 and TRBJ2-7, with 7 bases aligning to TRBD1. The CDR3 extends over 13 amino acids. Germline trimming cut 6 bases from V and 2 bases from J; bases unmatched to any gene: 7. CDR1 is SQVTM and CDR2 is ANQGSEA in the germline V gene. The CDR3 coding sequence is TGCAGCGTAGGGACAGACTTGACCTACGAGCAGTACTTC. Its protein is CSVGTDLTYEQYF.

The chain combines TRBV6-2 or TRBV6-3 with TRBJ2-1; TRBD1 aligns across 7 bases. This CDR3 spans 15 amino acids. CDR1 and CDR2 from the germline V gene are MNHEY and SVGEGT. V shed 0 bases and J 4 bases; nucleotides not matched to a gene: 3. CDR3 protein: CASSYSGTAYNEQFF. In nucleotides, the CDR3 is TGTGCCAGCAGTTACTCCGGGACAGCTTACAATGAGCAGTTCTTC.

This rearrangement joins TRBV20-1 to TRBJ1-5; D unresolved. Germline assignment: CDR1 DFQATT and CDR2 SNEGSKA (reference sequence). V shed 0 bases and J shed 5 bases, with 8 bases lying between them. The CDR3 sequence is 13 residues long. In DNA, the CDR3 is TGCAGTGCTAGAGATACTGGGGATCAGCCCCAGCATTTT. Translated, it gives CSARDTGDQPQHF.

The chain employs TRBV27 and TRBJ1-5, with D unresolved. CDR3 length equals 14 residues. V dropped 3 bases and J dropped 0 bases, with 6 bases sitting between them. Germline CDR1 MNHEY, CDR2 SMNVEV (reference sequence). The CDR3 coding sequence is TGTGCCAGCAGTTTGAAGGGTAGCAATCAGCCCCAGCATTTT. Its translation is CASSLKGSNQPQHF.

The CDR3 is CASSVSGVSYEQYF. The CDR3 DNA reads as TGTGCCAGCAGCGTAAGCGGAGTCTCCTACGAGCAGTACTTC. V is TRBV9 and J is TRBJ2-7, with D tentatively TRBD2 (5 bases). The ends were cut back, 1 base at V and 0 bases at J, with 8 bases in the middle. The CDR3 is made up of 14 amino acids. Germline values: CDR1 SGDLS, CDR2 YYNGEE.

The chain links TRBV7-2 to TRBJ1-1; TRBD1 matches at 7 bases. Germline CDR1 and CDR2: SGHTA and FQGNSA. This CDR3 region has 15 residues. Trimming removed 2 bases from V and 6 bases from J; junction bases left unmatched: 9. This CDR3 is CASSLIAEGASEAFF. In DNA, the CDR3 is TGTGCCAGCAGCTTAATTGCGGAGGGGGCTTCTGAAGCTTTCTTT.

This chain connects TRBV3-1 to TRBJ2-7, with a tentative D call TRBD1 (6 bases). The CDR3 totals 13 residues. CDR1 and CDR2 (germline): LGHDT, YNNKEL (reference sequence). V was shortened by 5 bases and J by 2 bases, with 10 bases between the two germline ends. The chain's CDR3 is CASSWDNTYEQYF. The CDR3 coding sequence is TGTGCCAGCAGCTGGGACAACACCTACGAGCAGTACTTC.